This is a list of T cell receptor beta chains from one sample in a study of cytotoxic CD8 clonotypes in ibrutinib-treated CLL. Sequencing was performed with immunoSEQ multiplex PCR; in TCRdb, only in-frame clones are kept and a portion is missing. The data show about 330,000 clones, roughly 70% seen once. This specimen consisted of PBMCs, obtained after 36 months of ibrutinib treatment. The source of these receptors is a human donor with chronic lymphocytic leukemia. The CDR3 runs from the conserved cysteine through the conserved F or W. A D gene is named only where the DNA matches it firmly. Expanded clones get a size class; other rows say once, few or many, or leave the size out.

TRBJ2-7 | TRBV5-1 | few | NA | CASSPWGRSDEQYF | TGCGCCAGCAGCCCGTGGGGTAGATCGGACGAGCAGTACTTC
TRBJ2-4 | TRBV5-6 | NA | NA | CASERLGAKNIQYF | TGTGCCAGCGAAAGGCTTGGGGCCAAAAACATTCAGTACTTC
TRBJ2-1 | TRBV14 | NA | TRBD2 | CASSQWRTSGSSYNEQFF | TGTGCCAGCAGCCAATGGAGGACTAGCGGCAGCTCCTACAATGAGCAGTTCTTC
TRBJ2-7 | TRBV18 | NA | TRBD2 | CASSPVHTGTIGEQYF | TGTGCCAGCTCACCAGTACATACGGGGACTATCGGCGAGCAGTACTTC
TRBJ1-5 | TRBV5-1 | NA | TRBD1 | CASSLGDRENQPQHF | TGCGCCAGCAGCTTGGGGGACAGGGAAAATCAGCCCCAGCATTTT
TRBJ2-7 | TRBV6-7 | NA | NA | CASSYYSRGTPYEQYF | TGTGCCAGCAGTTACTATTCCCGGGGGACCCCTTACGAGCAGTACTTC
TRBJ1-3 | TRBV9 | NA | NA | CASSASRGADTIYF | TGTGCCAGCAGCGCGAGCAGGGGAGCGGACACCATATATTTT
TRBJ2-7 | TRBV5-6 | NA | TRBD1 | CASSLPGQGSYEQYF | TGTGCCAGCAGCCTCCCGGGACAGGGTTCCTACGAGCAGTACTTC
TRBJ2-3 | TRBV27 | NA | TRBD2 | CASSFGTKDTQYF | TGTGCCAGCAGTTTTGGGACTAAGGATACGCAGTATTTT
TRBJ1-1 | TRBV2 | NA | NA | CASIRSTEAFF | TGTGCCAGCATTCGGAGCACTGAAGCTTTCTTT
TRBJ1-5 | TRBV5-6 | NA | NA | CASSPGIWSNQPQHF | TGTGCCAGCAGCCCCGGCATTTGGAGCAATCAGCCCCAGCATTTT
TRBJ2-2 | TRBV7-9 | few | NA | CANRRENTGELFF | TGTGCCAACCGCAGGGAGAACACCGGGGAGCTGTTTTTT
TRBJ2-3 | TRBV4-1 | NA | NA | CASEGPSTDTQYF | TGCGCCAGCGAGGGTCCCTCGACAGATACGCAGTATTTT
TRBJ2-7 | TRBV5-1 | NA | NA | CASSLDSRRAIDEQYF | TGCGCCAGCAGCTTGGATAGTAGGAGGGCGATCGACGAGCAGTACTTC
TRBJ1-3 | TRBV2 | NA | NA | CASSDHGWANTIYF | TGTGCCAGCAGTGACCATGGATGGGCTAACACCATATATTTT
TRBJ2-7 | TRBV5-1 | NA | NA | CASSKTGQPYEQYF | TGCGCCAGCAGTAAAACAGGGCAACCCTACGAGCAGTACTTC
TRBJ1-1 | TRBV18 | many | TRBD1 | CASSRTGSRDTEAFF | TGTGCCAGCTCCAGGACAGGGTCGAGGGACACTGAAGCTTTCTTT
TRBJ2-2 | TRBV7-9 | NA | NA | CASSPSLGRRNTGELFF | TGTGCCAGCAGCCCCTCTCTAGGGCGGAGGAACACCGGGGAGCTGTTTTTT
TRBJ1-2 | TRBV18 | NA | NA | CASSPQMDYGYTF | TGTGCCAGCTCGCCCCAAATGGACTATGGCTACACCTTC
TRBJ1-1 | TRBV28 | NA | NA | CASSLIIMNTEAFF | TGTGCCAGCAGTTTAATCATTATGAACACTGAAGCTTTCTTT
TRBJ2-7 | TRBV10-2 | NA | NA | CASSEGGAHGF | TGCGCCAGCAGTGAAGGTGGGGCACACGGCTTC
TRBJ1-1 | TRBV4-1 | NA | NA | CASSHPGGVAMNTEAFF | TGCGCCAGCAGCCACCCGGGGGGCGTCGCGATGAACACTGAAGCTTTCTTT
TRBJ2-7 | TRBV5-1 | NA | NA | CASSVTGASSYEQYF | TGCGCCAGCAGCGTGACAGGCGCAAGCTCCTACGAGCAGTACTTC
TRBJ2-7 | TRBV6-4 | NA | NA | CASSDFRRSYEQYF | TGTGCCAGCAGTGACTTTCGACGGTCCTACGAGCAGTACTTC
TRBJ1-3 | TRBV27 | NA | NA | CASRDLQAGSGNTIYF | TGTGCCAGCAGGGACTTACAAGCGGGCTCTGGAAACACCATATATTTT
TRBJ1-5 | TRBV18 | NA | NA | CASSPQTDQPQHF | TGTGCCAGCTCACCCCAAACGGATCAGCCCCAGCATTTT
TRBJ2-3 | TRBV9 | NA | NA | CASSLSTGGRGFPDTQYF | TGTGCCAGCAGCTTATCCACCGGGGGCAGGGGATTTCCAGATACGCAGTATTTT
TRBJ1-3 | TRBV5-1 | few | TRBD1 | CASSLAGTASGNTIYF | TGCGCCAGCAGCTTGGCCGGGACAGCCTCTGGAAACACCATATATTTT
TRBJ1-1 | TRBV7-2 | NA | NA | CASSLGTGNTEAFF | TGTGCCAGCAGCTTAGGTACAGGGAACACTGAAGCTTTCTTT
TRBJ1-3 | TRBV7-8 | NA | TRBD1 | CASGQQGLPGNTIYF | TGTGCCAGCGGACAACAGGGGTTACCTGGAAACACCATATATTTT
TRBJ2-2 | TRBV6-6 | NA | TRBD2 | CASSPGLVWTGELFF | TGTGCCAGCAGCCCCGGACTAGTGTGGACCGGGGAGCTGTTTTTT
TRBJ2-7 | TRBV5-1 | once | TRBD1 | CASSRDREFYEQYF | TGCGCCAGCAGCAGGGACAGGGAATTCTACGAGCAGTACTTC
TRBJ1-1 | TRBV2 | few | NA | CASSPQAGVLNTEAFF | TGTGCCAGCAGTCCACAGGCAGGAGTCCTGAACACTGAAGCTTTCTTT
TRBJ2-5 | TRBV6-1 | NA | NA | CASNGGSLETQYF | TGTGCCAGCAACGGCGGATCCTTAGAGACCCAGTACTTC
TRBJ2-7 | TRBV7-2 | NA | NA | CASSLRGLPTYEQYF | TGTGCCAGCAGCTTACGTGGACTCCCGACCTACGAGCAGTACTTC
TRBJ2-1 | TRBV7-8 | NA | TRBD2 | CASSLGRLAGYNEQFF | TGTGCCAGCAGCTTAGGCCGGCTAGCGGGGTACAATGAGCAGTTCTTC
TRBJ1-1 | TRBV9 | few | NA | CASSVLGTEAFF | TGTGCCAGCAGCGTATTGGGGACTGAAGCTTTCTTT
TRBJ1-3 | TRBV11-2 | NA | NA | CASSPSYQGRQSGNTIYF | TGTGCCAGCAGCCCTTCTTATCAGGGGCGACAGTCTGGAAACACCATATATTTT
TRBJ2-1 | TRBV27 | NA | TRBD1 | CASSTSTGGTYNEQFF | TGTGCCAGCAGTACCTCGACAGGGGGGACCTACAATGAGCAGTTCTTC
TRBJ1-2 | TRBV18 | NA | NA | CASSPEGYDYGYTF | TGTGCCAGCTCACCAGAGGGTTATGACTATGGCTACACCTTC
TRBJ2-7 | TRBV2 | few | NA | CASSDPRGTPKRGGQQYF | TGTGCCAGCAGTGATCCCCGGGGGACTCCTAAACGGGGTGGTCAGCAGTACTTC